The 5 T cell receptor beta chains below all came from one sample that was sequenced in a study of blood T cell repertoires in COVID-19. Assay: immunoSEQ multiplex PCR; the TCRdb copy retains only in-frame clones and omits some. The sample includes around 470,000 clones, 89% of them seen just once. Specimen: peripheral blood. Receptors were obtained from a man between 18 and 29 years old with COVID-19, enrolled during active disease.

V gene TRBV3-1 (or the pseudogene TRBV3-2) combines with J gene TRBJ2-7; possibly TRBD2 for D (5 bases). Trimming stripped 10 bases from V and 1 base from J, with 17 bases between. Germline V gene lookup returns CDR1 LGHDT and CDR2 YNNKEL (reference sequence). The CDR3 sequence is 14 residues long. CDR3 residues: CATRPAGSSYEQYF. In DNA, the CDR3 is TGTGCCACCCGTCCGGCGGGTAGTTCCTACGAGCAGTACTTC.

The chain links TRBV4-2 to TRBJ2-5; 9 bases are a match to TRBD2. Germline V gene lookup returns CDR1 LGHNA and CDR2 YNFKEQ. With V trimmed by 1 base and J by 0 bases, 3 bases remained unmatched. The CDR3 has 16 amino acids. CDR3 amino acids: CASSQGLADYQETQYF. As DNA, the CDR3 is TGTGCCAGCAGCCAAGGACTAGCGGATTACCAAGAGACCCAGTACTTC.

The CDR3 DNA reads TGTGCCAGCAGCAAGACTAGCGGTAACGAGCAGTACTTC. Protein sequence: CASSKTSGNEQYF. This sequence joins TRBV21-1 and TRBJ2-7; the DNA was not compared with TRBD2, the D call given in the table. TRBV21-1 is annotated as a pseudogene. The CDR3 totals 13 residues.

This chain links TRBV13 with TRBJ2-4; 7 bases match TRBD2. The germline V gene has CDR1 PRHDT and CDR2 FYEKMQ (reference sequence). V trimming: 0 bases; J trimming: 9 bases; junction bases outside the gene matches: 11. CDR3 length: 16 residues. This chain's CDR3 is CASSLGRGVGQSIQYF. For the CDR3, the DNA is TGTGCCAGCAGCTTAGGTCGGGGGGTCGGGCAAAGCATTCAGTACTTC.

This chain connects TRBV11-2 to TRBJ2-1; tentatively, D is TRBD2 (6 bases). CDR1 is SGHAT, CDR2 FQNNGV, per germline. The CDR3 is 14 amino acids. Trimming took 0 bases from V and 6 from J, leaving 9 bases between them. The CDR3 loop is CASSLEGTVNEQFF. CDR3 coding DNA: TGTGCCAGCAGCTTAGAGGGGACTGTCAATGAGCAGTTCTTC.